This T cell receptor (beta chain) was documented in a study of OX40 agonist ivuxolimab in advanced cancers. The study's findings and limits: The study observed clonal expansion of CD4+ and CD8+ blood T cells by week 6 at 0.1 to 3.0 mg/kg.

CDR3 size: 12 residues. Germline CDR1 is MNHNY and CDR2 is SVGAGI (reference sequence). The V end was cut by 9 bases, the J end by 7 bases, with 13 bases between. This clone was picked up a small number of times. The antigen is undetermined. Using immunoSEQ multiplex PCR, the repertoire was profiled, and TCRdb retains in-frame clones only, with some absent. The profile shows 43,000 or so clones, approximately 86% of them singletons. The sequence came from an adult with an advanced solid tumor such as melanoma, head and neck, liver or kidney cancer. This specimen consisted of CD4+ or CD8+ T cells sorted from blood, obtained in a trial of the OX40 agonist ivuxolimab. V and J are TRBV6-6 and TRBJ1-5; tentative D call: TRBD1 (5 bases). CDR3 region: CASGGGGQPQHF. DNA for the CDR3: TGTGCCAGTGGGGGGGGAGGCCAGCCCCAGCATTTT.